What follows describes a single T cell receptor (beta chain). Its specificity is not known. Investigators amplified TCR beta CDR3 regions from RNA transcripts. The first round was an RT-PCR with HTBI primers, and the second round was a multiplex PCR. From the multiplex PCR reads, TCRdb called clonotypes with MiXCR, one entry per CDR3 protein. The sample contains around 520,000 distinct CDR3 sequences, under 40% of which appear only once. The sample comes from a study of Graves' ophthalmopathy and Graves' hyperthyroidism. Looking at the study overall: A follow-up of 18 months without ophthalmopathy meant that hyperthyroidism was stable.

Patients were left out if they had other autoimmune diseases, uncontrolled infections, pregnancy or lactation. General study points: Ophthalmopathy was separated from stable hyperthyroidism by a 13-signature model with approximately 90% sensitivity and 81.08% specificity.

Input material: peripheral blood or thyroid tissue (not recorded which). This TCR was sampled from an adult man with Graves' hyperthyroidism.

The CDR3 spells CATSTELAGETQYF. The CDR3 bases are TGTGCCACCAGCACCGAGCTAGCGGGGGAGACCCAGTACTTC. The chain links TRBV15 to TRBJ2-5, with 9 bases identical to TRBD2. The CDR3 has 14 amino acids. From germline, CDR1 is LNHNV and CDR2 YYDKDF (reference sequence). Trimming removed 4 bases from V and 5 bases from J; junction bases left unmatched: 5.